The clone carrying this T cell receptor (beta chain) was counted a few times. Its antigen remains unknown. The data originate from a study of response to subunit inactivated influenza vaccine. Study-level findings and limits: Researchers suggested that each seasonal influenza vaccination recruits few new T cells.

Germline V lookup: CDR1 SGHDN, CDR2 FVKESK. The junction had 6 bases not matched to a gene; V was cut back by 2 bases and J by 0 bases. There are 17 residues in the CDR3. TCRdb re-analysed the RT-PCR reads in MiXCR, keeping a single row per CDR3 protein. The sample records 710,000 or so distinct CDR3 sequences, about 15% being singletons. This chain links TRBV14 with TRBJ1-1; 10 nucleotides line up with TRBD1. The material sequenced was PBMCs from blood, taken 12 days after vaccination. The receptor was derived from a middle-aged man who received an inactivated influenza vaccine. Written as DNA, the CDR3 is TGTGCCAGCAGCCAAAAGACAGGGGGCCGAATGAACACTGAAGCTTTCTTT. Protein: CASSQKTGGRMNTEAFF. The complete variable domain, with remaining parts taken from reference TRBV14 and TRBJ1-1, reads EAGVTQFPSHSVIEKGQTVTLRCDPISGHDNLYWYRRVMGKEIKFLLHFVKESKQDESGMPNNRFLAERTGGTYSTLKVQPAELEDSGVYFCASSQKTGGRMNTEAFFGQGTRLTVV.